The 13 T cell receptor beta chains given below trace back to one sample, sequenced in a study of patients and donors after allogeneic stem cell transplantation. One entry per CDR3 protein, called by TCRdb with MiXCR from the RT-PCR reads. This repertoire shows about 110,000 distinct CDR3 sequences, 35% found once; its top ten account for around 27%. The specimen sequenced was blood, either unsorted or a sorted T cell fraction (not recorded which). Receptors were obtained from a human donor who was either an allogeneic HSCT recipient or a stem cell or donor lymphocyte infusion donor (not recorded which). It is not recorded whose cells these are; they may come from a transplant donor.

This clonotype was recorded only once. V and J are TRBV20-1 and TRBJ2-7; TRBD1 might be the D (5 bases). This CDR3 is built from 12 residues. CDR1 and CDR2 (germline): DFQATT, SNEGSKA (reference sequence). Trimming pared 1 base from V and 2 bases from J, leaving 6 bases between. The CDR3 nucleotides are TGCAGTGCTAGAGTAGGGGCCTACGAGCAGTACTTC. This translates into CSARVGAYEQYF.

There are a few counts of this clonotype. The chain combines TRBV15 with TRBJ1-2; D is uncertain. There are 15 residues in the CDR3. V lost 5 bases and J 0 bases, leaving 13 bases between the germline ends. CDR1 is LNHNV and CDR2 is YYDKDF in the germline V gene (reference sequence). CDR3 nucleotides: TGTGCCACCAGCCCTAAAAGGGTAGCTAACTATGGCTACACCTTC. This codes for CATSPKRVANYGYTF.

This chain uses TRBV12-3 or TRBV12-4 with TRBJ1-6; maybe TRBD1 (5 bases). With 3 bases removed from V and 8 bases from J, the gap between germline ends came to 11 bases. The CDR3 is made up of 14 amino acids. CDR3 in amino acids: CASSFQGTDSPLHF. CDR3 bases: TGTGCCAGCAGTTTCCAGGGTACGGATTCACCCCTCCACTTT.

The chain links TRBV7-9 to TRBJ2-2; TRBD1 aligns across 8 bases. Trimming took 6 bases from V and 7 from J; bases not matched to a gene: 7. Germline CDR1 reads SEHNR; CDR2 reads FQNEAQ (reference sequence). This CDR3 has 14 amino acids. The CDR3 protein is CASRVGQGVGELFF. CDR3 sequence (DNA): TGTGCCAGCAGGGTAGGACAGGGCGTCGGGGAGCTGTTTTTT.

This clonotype was seen a few times. The rearrangement uses TRBV9 and TRBJ2-2; possibly TRBD1 or TRBD2 for D (5 bases each). Trimming removed 4 bases from V and 7 bases from J, with 14 bases in between. The CDR3 has 14 residues. Per the germline V gene, CDR1 is SGDLS and CDR2 is YYNGEE. CDR3 in amino acids: CASSPQGRGGELFF. The CDR3 bases are TGTGCCAGCAGCCCGCAGGGACGCGGCGGGGAGCTGTTTTTT.

This chain connects TRBV20-1 to TRBJ2-1; 12 bases align to TRBD2. Per germline, CDR1 DFQATT and CDR2 SNEGSKA (reference sequence). The length of the CDR3 is 15 residues. V shed 3 bases and J 7 bases; nucleotides not matched to a gene: 7. CDR3 sequence reads: CSASEGLAGLNEQFF. CDR3 DNA sequence: TGCAGTGCTAGCGAGGGACTAGCGGGTTTAAATGAGCAGTTCTTC.

V is TRBV12-3 or TRBV12-4 and J is TRBJ2-5; no clear D gene. The CDR3 is 14 amino acids. With 5 bases removed from V and 5 bases from J, the gap between germline ends came to 15 bases. CDR3 nucleotide sequence: TGTGCCAGCAGTCCGAAGCGAGTTGGCGAGACCCAGTACTTC. Its translation is CASSPKRVGETQYF.

The rearrangement uses TRBV7-9 and TRBJ1-2, with D possibly TRBD1 on 5 matching bases. The CDR3 runs to 16 residues. Trimming took off 4 bases at V and 0 bases at J, with 15 bases between the two ends. From germline, CDR1 is SEHNR and CDR2 FQNEAQ (reference sequence). CDR3 nucleotides: TGTGCCAGCAGCTCCCCGGGACGCCGGACTAACTATGGCTACACCTTC. This codes for CASSSPGRRTNYGYTF.

The chain couples TRBV7-9 to TRBJ2-5; 9 bases agree with TRBD1. The CDR3 sequence is 16 residues long. The germline gives CDR1 SEHNR, CDR2 FQNEAQ (reference sequence). V shed 5 bases and J 4 bases; nucleotides not matched to a gene: 11. The CDR3 protein is CASSPSDRGRRETQYF. The CDR3 nucleotides are TGTGCCAGCAGCCCCTCGGACAGGGGTCGAAGAGAGACCCAGTACTTC.

This clonotype has a handful of counts. This rearrangement joins TRBV20-1 to TRBJ1-2; TRBD1 is a possible D gene (5 bases). The CDR3 runs 10 residues. CDR1 and CDR2 from the germline V gene are DFQATT and SNEGSKA (reference sequence). V was clipped by 6 bases and J by 8 bases, with 10 bases between them. Written as DNA, the CDR3 is TGCAGTGCCGTGACAGACGGCTACACCTTC. It encodes CSAVTDGYTF.

This clonotype was picked up one time. V usage is TRBV7-8 and J usage is TRBJ1-4, with D maybe TRBD1 (6 bases). Trimming stripped 5 bases from V and 3 bases from J, with 10 bases between. Germline assignment: CDR1 SGHVS and CDR2 FQNEAQ. There are 14 residues in the CDR3. In DNA, the CDR3 is TGTGCCAGCAGCGTACAGGGCTCTAATGAAAAACTGTTTTTT. Its translation: CASSVQGSNEKLFF. The variable domain in full, completed from reference TRBV7-8 and TRBJ1-4, reads GAGVSQSPRYKVAKRGQDVALRCDPISGHVSLFWYQQALGQGPEFLTYFQNEAQLDKSGLPSDRFFAERPEGSVSTLKIQRTQQEDSAVYLCASSVQGSNEKLFFGSGTQLSVL.

V is TRBV24-1 and J is TRBJ2-7; 12 bases fit TRBD1. V trimming: 9 bases; J trimming: 6 bases; junction bases outside the gene matches: 8. Germline V gene lookup returns CDR1 KGHDR and CDR2 SFDVKD. The CDR3 sequence is 14 residues long. Here the CDR3 reads CATLEGTGGSEQYF. The CDR3, as DNA: TGTGCCACCCTCGAGGGGACAGGGGGCTCCGAGCAGTACTTC.

This clonotype has only a few counts. The V and J genes are TRBV24-1 and TRBJ2-3; 8 bases align to TRBD2. With 3 bases clipped from V and 5 bases from J, the junction kept 9 bases outside the gene matches. This CDR3 has 16 amino acids. The germline CDR1 and CDR2 sequences are KGHDR and SFDVKD. CDR3 amino acids: CATSDTSGVRVDTQYF. The CDR3 coding sequence is TGTGCCACCAGTGATACTAGCGGAGTTCGGGTAGATACGCAGTATTTT.